Listed here are 13 T cell receptor beta chains from one sample, sequenced in a study of chemoradiotherapy in HPV16-positive cancers. TCRdb's copy holds only in-frame clones and misses some; the assay was immunoSEQ multiplex PCR. The sample shows 35,000 to 45,000 clones, about 77% of them seen only once. The specimen comprised blood, sampled from a patient who underwent chemoradiotherapy. Every receptor here comes from a human donor with HPV-associated anogenital cancer.

The count of this clone is one. V gene TRBV9 combines with J gene TRBJ1-1; D unresolved. The germline CDR1 and CDR2 sequences are SGDLS and YYNGEE. There are 12 residues in the CDR3. V was shortened by 2 bases and J by 0 bases, with 2 bases between the two germline ends. The CDR3 here is CASSVLNTEAFF. CDR3 DNA: TGTGCCAGCAGCGTTCTGAACACTGAAGCTTTCTTT.

The chain couples TRBV11-2 to TRBJ2-2; D is ambiguous. The CDR3 is 13 amino acids. Germline V lookup: CDR1 SGHAT, CDR2 FQNNGV. Deletions cut 3 bases from V and 6 bases from J, with 8 bases between. The CDR3 here is CASSFPGSGELFF. CDR3 coding DNA: TGTGCCAGCAGCTTCCCCGGGTCCGGGGAGCTGTTTTTT.

The V gene is TRBV10-3, the J gene TRBJ2-6; TRBD2 might be the D (7 bases). Trimming shortened V by 2 bases and J by 2 bases, and 16 bases separated the two germline ends. Per germline, CDR1 ENHRY and CDR2 SYGVKD. The CDR3 is made up of 18 amino acids. The CDR3 spells CAISEVLGGGAGANVLTF. The CDR3 region has the DNA TGTGCCATCAGTGAGGTGCTAGGGGGGGGCGCTGGGGCCAACGTCCTGACTTTC.

The chain couples TRBV28 to TRBJ1-1, with TRBD1 as a possible D gene (6 bases). This CDR3 spans 14 amino acids. Trimming shortened V by 8 bases and J by 5 bases, and 18 bases separated the two germline ends. Per germline, CDR1 MDHEN and CDR2 SYDVKM. CDR3 in DNA: TGTGCCAGCCTTAGTTTTTCGGGGGCAACTGAAGCTTTCTTT. Protein product: CASLSFSGATEAFF.

This clone was counted between two and nine times. V and J are TRBV10-1 and TRBJ2-7; D gene unclear. V shed 1 base and J shed 0 bases, with 10 bases lying between them. Per germline, CDR1 WNHNN and CDR2 SYGVQD (reference sequence). The CDR3 extends over 15 amino acids. CDR3 protein: CASSEYLRFSYEQYF. DNA for the CDR3: TGCGCCAGCAGTGAGTATTTGCGCTTCTCCTACGAGCAGTACTTC.

The genes are TRBV7-9 and TRBJ2-5; 8 bases align to TRBD2. Germline V gene sequence: CDR1 SEHNR, CDR2 FQNEAQ (reference sequence). With 8 bases clipped from V and 9 bases from J, the junction kept 14 bases outside the gene matches. The CDR3 length is 14 residues. CDR3 protein: CASSGLGGGLAQYF. As DNA, the CDR3 is TGTGCCAGCTCCGGACTCGGCGGGGGGCTGGCCCAGTACTTC.

This clone was seen a few times. The chain links TRBV5-1 to TRBJ1-3; D might be TRBD1 (5 bases). V lost 2 bases, J lost 0 bases, and 12 bases lay in between. CDR3 size: 16 residues. CDR1 is SGHRS and CDR2 is YFSETQ in the germline V gene. The CDR3 DNA sequence: TGCGCCAGCAGCTTAACGACAGCGACCTCTGGAAACACCATATATTTT. It specifies CASSLTTATSGNTIYF. Complete variable domain (other parts from reference TRBV5-1 and TRBJ1-3): KAGVTQTPRYLIKTRGQQVTLSCSPISGHRSVSWYQQTPGQGLQFLFEYFSETQRNKGNFPGRFSGRQFSNSRSEMNVSTLELGDSALYLCASSLTTATSGNTIYFGEGSWLTVV.

The V and J genes are TRBV10-2 and TRBJ2-1, with D tentatively TRBD1 or TRBD2 (5 bases each). The length of the CDR3 is 14 residues. Germline-derived CDR1 and CDR2 are WSHSY and SAAADI. Deletions cut 2 bases from V and 9 bases from J, with 14 bases between. The CDR3: CASSEVSVQGEQFF. The CDR3 coding sequence is TGCGCCAGCAGTGAGGTTAGCGTTCAGGGTGAGCAGTTCTTC.

The V and J genes are TRBV2 and TRBJ2-7; D unclear. Germline CDR1 is SNHLY and CDR2 is FYNNEI. Trimming left V 3 bases short and J 4 bases short, with 10 bases between. This CDR3 region has 13 residues. The CDR3 DNA reads as TGTGCCAGCAGTGAGATACAGAGGTACGAGCAGTACTTC. Residues: CASSEIQRYEQYF.

The chain joins TRBV6-6 to TRBJ2-7; TRBD2 aligns across 8 bases. There are 16 residues in the CDR3. The V gene end was trimmed by 3 bases and the J gene end by 7 bases; junction bases not matched to a gene: 14. Germline-derived CDR1 and CDR2 are MNHNY and SVGAGI (reference sequence). The CDR3 here is CASSYSPGGALDEQYF. In DNA form, the CDR3 reads TGTGCCAGCAGTTATTCGCCCGGGGGGGCTTTAGATGAGCAGTACTTC.

The chain is built from TRBV29-1 and TRBJ1-2; 12 bases agree with TRBD1. Per germline, CDR1 SQVTM and CDR2 ANQGSEA. J gave up 7 bases and V 4 bases, and 7 bases lay outside the gene matches. This CDR3 comprises 14 residues. The CDR3 DNA follows: TGCAGCGTTGCACGGGACAGGGGGCTAGGTGGCTACACCTTC. This gives the protein CSVARDRGLGGYTF.

This clone appeared a few times. The J gene is TRBJ1-2, the V gene TRBV5-8, with 7 bases identical to TRBD1. The V gene's germline CDR1 is SGHTS and CDR2 YDEGEE. This CDR3 has 14 amino acids. The J segment lost 7 bases and the V segment lost 2 bases, leaving 8 bases of the junction unmatched. This chain's CDR3 is CASSLIGTVAGYTF. The CDR3 coding sequence is TGTGCCAGCAGCTTAATCGGGACAGTCGCTGGCTACACCTTC.

This chain uses TRBV19 with TRBJ1-5; D ambiguous. Looked up from germline, CDR1 is LNHDA and CDR2 is SQIVND (reference sequence). Trimming left V 1 base short and J 2 bases short, with 9 bases between. There are 15 residues in the CDR3. The CDR3: CASSIGGNGNQPQHF. CDR3 DNA: TGTGCCAGTAGTATAGGAGGGAATGGCAATCAGCCCCAGCATTTT.